The 28 T cell receptor beta chains below all came from one sample that was sequenced in a study of OX40 agonist ivuxolimab in advanced cancers. Measured with immunoSEQ multiplex PCR; TCRdb has only the in-frame clones, and not every one. Of 78,000 or so clones listed, roughly nine tenths are singletons. Sequenced here: CD4+ or CD8+ T cells sorted from blood, sampled in a trial of the OX40 agonist ivuxolimab. These receptors all stem from an adult with an advanced solid tumor such as melanoma, head and neck, liver or kidney cancer.

This clone came up once. This chain uses TRBV18 with TRBJ1-1; D gene uncertain. V was cut by 6 bases and J by 3 bases, with 14 bases left in between. Germline-derived CDR1 and CDR2 are KGHSH and LQKENI. The CDR3 length is 14 residues. Written as DNA, the CDR3 is TGTGCCAGCTCCTCCGGGTCCGGGGACACTGAAGCTTTCTTT. Translation gives CASSSGSGDTEAFF. Full variable domain (missing parts from reference TRBV18 and TRBJ1-1): NAGVMQNPRHLVRRRGQEARLRCSPMKGHSHVYWYRQLPEEGLKFMVYLQKENIIDESGMPKERFSAEFPKEGPSILRIQQVVRGDSAAYFCASSSGSGDTEAFFGQGTRLTVV.

V and J are TRBV5-4 and TRBJ1-2; a possible D gene is TRBD1 (5 bases). In germline, CDR1 is SGHNT, CDR2 YYREEE (reference sequence). The CDR3 is made up of 15 amino acids. V was trimmed by 0 bases and J by 8 bases, leaving 17 bases between them. DNA for the CDR3: TGTGCCAGCAGCTTGGGTGGGGCCGATCAGACGGGCTACACCTTC. Translated, it gives CASSLGGADQTGYTF. Complete variable domain (other parts from reference TRBV5-4 and TRBJ1-2): ETGVTQSPTHLIKTRGQQVTLRCSSQSGHNTVSWYQQALGQGPQFIFQYYREEENGRGNFPPRFSGLQFPNYSSELNVNALELDDSALYLCASSLGGADQTGYTFGSGTRLTVV.

This sequence joins TRBV5-1 and TRBJ2-1; D gene unclear. Deletions cut 0 bases from V and 0 bases from J, with 7 bases between. The CDR3 length is 15 residues. CDR1 is SGHRS and CDR2 is YFSETQ in the germline V gene. The CDR3 spells CASSLDSSSYNEQFF. CDR3 DNA: TGCGCCAGCAGCTTGGACAGTAGCTCCTACAATGAGCAGTTCTTC.

The chain couples TRBV7-8 to TRBJ2-1; the D call may be TRBD1 or TRBD2 (6 bases each). The germline gives CDR1 SGHVS, CDR2 FQNEAQ. This CDR3 region has 16 residues. V was clipped by 1 base and J by 2 bases, with 12 bases between them. The DNA for the CDR3 is TGTGCCAGCAGCTTAGTTATCGGGGGCACCTACAATGAGCAGTTCTTC. Encoded protein: CASSLVIGGTYNEQFF.

The chain is built from TRBV18 and TRBJ2-3; the D is unclear. Germline-derived CDR1 and CDR2 are KGHSH and LQKENI. This CDR3 spans 16 amino acids. V dropped 3 bases and J dropped 5 bases, with 18 bases sitting between them. CDR3 DNA sequence: TGTGCCAGCTCACCCCTCGGTACGGGCGGAAGAGATACGCAGTATTTT. This encodes CASSPLGTGGRDTQYF.

The V call is TRBV2, the J call TRBJ2-4, with TRBD1 identical over 7 bases. The V gene end was trimmed by 8 bases and the J gene end by 0 bases; junction bases not matched to a gene: 16. The germline V gene has CDR1 SNHLY and CDR2 FYNNEI. The CDR3 consists of 18 residues. CDR3 in amino acids: CASLSGTAQMLAKNIQYF. Here the CDR3 DNA reads TGTGCCAGCCTATCCGGGACAGCCCAGATGCTAGCCAAAAACATTCAGTACTTC.

The chain has TRBV5-6 and TRBJ2-5; D is unresolved. CDR3 length equals 16 residues. Germline V gene data show CDR1 as SGHDT and CDR2 as YYEEEE. V was cut by 0 bases and J by 1 base, with 13 bases left in between. The CDR3 reads CASSLAFRGGQETQYF. CDR3 bases: TGTGCCAGCAGCTTGGCCTTTAGAGGTGGCCAAGAGACCCAGTACTTC.

The chain combines TRBV11-2 with TRBJ2-7; the match to TRBD2 covers 11 bases. CDR1 and CDR2 from the germline V gene are SGHAT and FQNNGV. The CDR3 length is 13 residues. The junction had 3 bases not matched to a gene; V was cut back by 7 bases and J by 4 bases. The CDR3 is CASKLAGGYEQYF. The DNA of the CDR3 is TGTGCCAGCAAATTAGCGGGGGGGTACGAGCAGTACTTC.

The chain is built from TRBV19 and TRBJ2-1; 13 bases agree with TRBD2. The CDR3 spans 15 residues. Trimming removed 6 bases from V and 6 bases from J; junction bases left unmatched: 5. Germline V CDR1 and CDR2: LNHDA, SQIVND (reference sequence). CDR3 amino acids: CASRSGTSGINEQFF. CDR3 in DNA: TGTGCCAGTAGGTCCGGGACTAGCGGGATCAATGAGCAGTTCTTC.

The gene calls are TRBV11-2 and TRBJ2-1, with a weak D call TRBD2 (5 bases). This CDR3 is built from 15 residues. The V end lost 4 bases, the J end lost 5 bases, and 15 bases lay between the germline ends. The V gene's germline CDR1 is SGHAT and CDR2 FQNNGV. The CDR3 loop reads CASSSARLANNEQFF. The CDR3 DNA reads as TGTGCCAGCAGCTCAGCGAGGCTAGCCAACAATGAGCAGTTCTTC.

V usage is TRBV6-1 and J usage is TRBJ2-5; D gene ambiguous. The J call is doubtful: the DNA matches TRBJ2-7 better. The CDR3 spans 11 residues. Germline V gives CDR1 MNHNS, CDR2 SASEGT. This chain's CDR3 is CASSLLDEQYF. Written as DNA, the CDR3 is TGTGCCAGCAGCCTTCTGGACGAGCAGTACTTC.

CDR3 sequence reads: CASSRGDQPQHF. CDR3 bases: TGTGCCAGCTCACGGGGAGATCAGCCCCAGCATTTT. The J gene is TRBJ1-5, the V gene TRBV18; no clear D. The V gene lost 4 bases and the J gene lost 5 bases, with 6 bases spanning the gap. This CDR3 has 12 amino acids. The germline CDR1 and CDR2 sequences are KGHSH and LQKENI.

This clone appeared a few times. The chain uses TRBV9 and TRBJ1-2; D is possibly TRBD1 (6 bases). The V gene lost 5 bases and the J gene lost 3 bases, with 14 bases spanning the gap. The CDR3 loop spans 14 amino acids. Germline values: CDR1 SGDLS, CDR2 YYNGEE. The CDR3 protein is CASRTGGADYGYTF. CDR3 sequence (DNA): TGTGCCAGCAGGACCGGGGGCGCAGACTATGGCTACACCTTC.

J is TRBJ2-3 and V is TRBV25-1, with 8 bases aligning to TRBD2. The CDR3 contains 15 residues. In germline, CDR1 is MGHDK, CDR2 SYGVNS. Unmatched junction bases numbered 12, after V lost 7 bases and J lost 6 bases. The CDR3 DNA sequence: TGTGCCAGCACTCCGGGACTAGGGCCGCAGGATACGCAGTATTTT. Protein: CASTPGLGPQDTQYF.

To note about this clone: Additional DNA sequences in this sample encode the identical CDR3. The V gene is TRBV5-1, the J gene TRBJ1-1; D is ambiguous. CDR3 length: 13 amino acids. Trimming removed 0 bases at V and 1 base at J, with 4 bases between. CDR1 is SGHRS and CDR2 is YFSETQ in the germline V gene. The CDR3, as DNA: TGCGCCAGCAGCTTGGAAGGGAACACTGAAGCTTTCTTT. This translates into CASSLEGNTEAFF.

The chain links TRBV29-1 to TRBJ2-6; 8 nucleotides match TRBD2. The ends lost 4 bases at V and 0 bases at J; junction bases unmatched: 11. This CDR3 has 18 residues. Germline CDR1 SQVTM, CDR2 ANQGSEA. The CDR3 sequence: CSVAGRGGPGSGANVLTF. As DNA, the CDR3 is TGCAGCGTTGCCGGCCGCGGGGGGCCCGGCTCTGGGGCCAACGTCCTGACTTTC.

The V and J genes are TRBV18 and TRBJ1-3; weak D call: TRBD1 (5 bases). The CDR3 is 16 residues long. V lost 1 base to trimming and J lost 9 bases, with 19 bases between them. Germline lookup yields CDR1 KGHSH and CDR2 LQKENI. CDR3 sequence reads: CASSPRFQGGPSTIYF. CDR3 nucleotides: TGTGCCAGCTCACCACGGTTCCAGGGAGGACCCAGCACCATATATTTT. The entire variable domain, with the rest obtained from reference TRBV18 and TRBJ1-3, is as follows: NAGVMQNPRHLVRRRGQEARLRCSPMKGHSHVYWYRQLPEEGLKFMVYLQKENIIDESGMPKERFSAEFPKEGPSILRIQQVVRGDSAAYFCASSPRFQGGPSTIYFGEGSWLTVV.

V gene TRBV28 combines with J gene TRBJ1-5; D unresolved. V dropped 10 bases and J dropped 0 bases, with 13 bases sitting between them. The CDR3 covers 14 residues. CDR1 is MDHEN and CDR2 is SYDVKM in the germline V gene. CDR3 DNA: TGTGCCACCCAACAACCTTTTAGCAATCAGCCCCAGCATTTT. Translated: CATQQPFSNQPQHF.

This clone was observed once. The chain has TRBV19 and TRBJ1-1; D is uncertain. Germline V CDR1 and CDR2: LNHDA, SQIVND (reference sequence). V was trimmed by 3 bases and J by 1 base, leaving 6 bases between them. The CDR3 runs 13 residues. CDR3 in DNA: TGTGCCAGTAGTATCAATGGGAACACTGAAGCTTTCTTT. It specifies CASSINGNTEAFF.

This rearrangement joins TRBV18 to TRBJ2-7; D might be TRBD1 (5 bases). V was cut by 3 bases and J by 3 bases, with 12 bases left in between. This CDR3 has 14 amino acids. The germline gives CDR1 KGHSH, CDR2 LQKENI. CDR3 sequence: CASSPDRTFYEQYF. The CDR3 coding sequence is TGTGCCAGCTCACCCGATCGGACATTCTACGAGCAGTACTTC.

This sequence joins TRBV7-2 and TRBJ1-3; tentative D call: TRBD1 (6 bases). Looked up from germline, CDR1 is SGHTA and CDR2 is FQGNSA. Trimming removed 4 bases from V and 4 bases from J, with 14 bases in between. This CDR3 contains 15 residues. The CDR3 spells CASSWAGTPGNTIYF. The DNA of the CDR3 is TGTGCCAGCAGCTGGGCCGGGACACCAGGAAACACCATATATTTT.

This chain uses TRBV2 with TRBJ1-1; D may be TRBD1 (6 bases). V gave up 3 bases and J gave up 1 base, with 18 bases separating them. The germline gives CDR1 SNHLY, CDR2 FYNNEI. There are 17 residues in the CDR3. This CDR3 reads CASSDPPGQHGNTEAFF. The CDR3 bases are TGTGCCAGCAGTGATCCCCCGGGACAACATGGGAACACTGAAGCTTTCTTT.

This clone appeared a single time. The chain links TRBV27 to TRBJ1-2; D is undetermined. Trimming removed 1 base at V and 8 bases at J, with 14 bases between. In germline, CDR1 is MNHEY, CDR2 SMNVEV (reference sequence). This CDR3 contains 14 residues. CDR3 DNA: TGTGCCAGCAGTTTATGGGCCGGCTCCGTGGGCTACACCTTC. Translation gives CASSLWAGSVGYTF.

The V call is TRBV5-4, the J call TRBJ2-5, with 9 bases lining up with TRBD2. CDR1 and CDR2 from the germline V gene are SGHNT and YYREEE (reference sequence). The CDR3 extends over 16 amino acids. Losses at the gene ends were 0 bases for V and 6 bases for J; bases not matched to a gene: 9. In DNA form, the CDR3 reads TGTGCCAGCAGCTTGGCCAGGAGCGGGGGGAGGAAGACCCAGTACTTC. Translated, it gives CASSLARSGGRKTQYF.

This rearrangement joins TRBV7-9 to TRBJ2-1; D remains ambiguous. Trimming pared 5 bases from V and 9 bases from J, leaving 20 bases between. The CDR3 is 15 amino acids. Germline V gives CDR1 SEHNR, CDR2 FQNEAQ (reference sequence). Written as DNA, the CDR3 is TGTGCCAGCAGCCTAAGAGGTACTGTCGGCACTGAGCAGTTCTTC. This codes for CASSLRGTVGTEQFF.

V is TRBV4-1 and J is TRBJ1-6, with D hard to call. This CDR3 spans 16 amino acids. Trimming cost V 0 bases and J 0 bases, with 6 bases left between them. In germline, CDR1 is MGHRA, CDR2 YSYEKL. CDR3: CASSQDSSSYNSPLHF. The CDR3 nucleotides read TGCGCCAGCAGCCAAGACTCGAGCTCCTATAATTCACCCCTCCACTTT.

The chain links TRBV5-1 to TRBJ1-1, with a possible D match to TRBD1 (5 bases). V was pared by 2 bases and J by 0 bases, with 17 bases between. Germline values: CDR1 SGHRS, CDR2 YFSETQ. The CDR3 has 17 amino acids. The CDR3 reads CASSLRRGLSMNTEAFF. As DNA, the CDR3 is TGCGCCAGCAGCTTAAGAAGGGGCCTATCTATGAACACTGAAGCTTTCTTT.

The gene calls are TRBV5-4 and TRBJ2-1; the match to TRBD1 covers 7 bases. J lost 3 bases, V lost 4 bases, and 1 base had no gene match. Germline V gene data show CDR1 as SGHNT and CDR2 as YYREEE (reference sequence). CDR3 length: 13 amino acids. This CDR3 reads CASSGTVYNEQFF. In DNA form, the CDR3 reads TGTGCCAGCAGCGGGACAGTCTACAATGAGCAGTTCTTC.